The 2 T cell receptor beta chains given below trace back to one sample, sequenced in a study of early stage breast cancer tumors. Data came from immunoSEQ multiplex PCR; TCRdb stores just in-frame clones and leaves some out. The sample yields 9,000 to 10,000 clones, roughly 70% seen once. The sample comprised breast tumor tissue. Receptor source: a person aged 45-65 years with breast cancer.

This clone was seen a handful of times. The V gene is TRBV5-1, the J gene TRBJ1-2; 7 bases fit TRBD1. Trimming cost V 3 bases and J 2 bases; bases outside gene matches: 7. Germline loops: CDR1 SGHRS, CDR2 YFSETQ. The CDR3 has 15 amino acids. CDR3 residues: CASSSRRDSNYGYTF. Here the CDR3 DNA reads TGCGCCAGCAGCTCCCGCCGGGACAGCAACTATGGCTACACCTTC.

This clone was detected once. CDR3 DNA sequence: TGTGCCAGCAGTCGCCCGGGGACCGCCTACGAGCAGTACTTC. Translated, it gives CASSRPGTAYEQYF. This sequence joins TRBV5-6 and TRBJ2-7; either TRBD1 or TRBD2 may fit D (5 bases each). Trimming took off 5 bases at V and 2 bases at J, with 14 bases between the two ends. The CDR3 is 14 amino acids. CDR1 and CDR2 from the germline V gene are SGHDT and YYEEEE. Combining the CDR3 with reference TRBV5-6 and TRBJ2-7 gives the whole variable domain DAGVTQSPTHLIKTRGQQVTLRCSPKSGHDTVSWYQQALGQGPQFIFQYYEEEERQRGNFPDRFSGHQFPNYSSELNVNALLLGDSALYLCASSRPGTAYEQYFGPGTRLTVT.